This T cell receptor beta chain was sequenced during a study of blood T cell repertoires in COVID-19. The wider study: Nucleic acid was either cDNA or gDNA, and it came from T cells, B-cell-depleted T cells, or PBMCs.

Germline loops: CDR1 SEHNR, CDR2 FQNEAQ (reference sequence). The CDR3 has 15 residues. The germline V and J ends were trimmed by 8 bases and 0 bases, with 11 bases remaining between them. The protocol was immunoSEQ multiplex PCR, while the TCRdb copy is restricted to in-frame clones and leaves out a portion. The sample records 200,000 to 250,000 clones, more than 80% being singletons. Followed over time, Seattle patients had been enrolled while infection was active. The gene calls are TRBV7-9 and TRBJ2-6; D remains ambiguous. This TCR derives from a woman aged 25-40 years with COVID-19, enrolled during active disease. The material sequenced was peripheral blood. DNA of the CDR3: TGTGCCAGCGACTCATTTGACTCTGGGGCCAACGTCCTGACTTTC. Protein product: CASDSFDSGANVLTF.